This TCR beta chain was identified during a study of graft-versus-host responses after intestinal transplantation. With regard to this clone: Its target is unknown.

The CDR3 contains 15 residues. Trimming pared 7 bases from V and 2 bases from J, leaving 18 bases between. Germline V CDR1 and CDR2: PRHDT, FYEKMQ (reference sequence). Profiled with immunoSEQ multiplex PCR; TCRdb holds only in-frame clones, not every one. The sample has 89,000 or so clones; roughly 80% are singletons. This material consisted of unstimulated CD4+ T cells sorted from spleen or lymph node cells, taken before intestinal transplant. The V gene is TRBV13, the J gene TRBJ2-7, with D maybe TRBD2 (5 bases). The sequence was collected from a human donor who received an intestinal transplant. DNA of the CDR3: TGTGCCAGCAACCGGAAAGTTAGGGAGCCCTACGAGCAGTACTTC. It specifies CASNRKVREPYEQYF.